This T cell receptor beta chain was documented in a study of blood T cell repertoires in COVID-19. Overall study context: Acute and convalescent COVID-19 samples came from the United States, Italy and Spain.

Enrollees, about 18 to 90 years old, lived in 24 US areas. Cohort placement rested on clinical history that participants reported themselves. The method was immunoSEQ multiplex PCR; TCRdb's version includes in-frame clones alone and lacks a portion of them. The table lists over 350,000 clones, around nine tenths of them singletons. The receptor was isolated from a young woman with acute COVID-19. Input material: PBMCs or T cells enriched from blood (not recorded which).

The CDR3 loop reads CASSPGQGVSPLHF. The CDR3 DNA reads as TGTGCCAGCTCCCCGGGACAGGGTGTTTCACCCCTCCACTTT. This chain connects TRBV18 to TRBJ1-6; 9 nucleotides align to TRBD1. V lost 6 bases, J lost 9 bases, and 6 bases stayed unmatched. Per germline, CDR1 KGHSH and CDR2 LQKENI. CDR3 size: 14 residues.